This T cell receptor (beta chain) was obtained from a study of cytomegalovirus exposure and HLA in healthy donors. Regarding the study as a whole: An ancestry cluster, one associated with Asian ancestry, reportedly showed fewer N-insertions than the roughly 670-donor mean in a later analysis.

With 60 Vbeta and 13 Jbeta primers, the PCR was carried out. As originally analysed: The authors later counted about 80 million unique TCR beta chains, roughly 10 million of them shared. Clones were sequenced by immunoSEQ multiplex PCR, and TCRdb holds only the in-frame ones, with some missing. The V and J calls and the clone size are those of that table, but D and trimming were determined from the DNA. The profile shows under 200,000 clones, more than 70% of them singletons. Concerning this clone: Antigen unknown.

The V and J ends lost 4 bases and 4 bases respectively, with 14 bases between them. The CDR3 is made up of 14 amino acids. The germline V gene encodes CDR1 SGHNT and CDR2 YYREEE (reference sequence). The receptor was isolated from a woman in her thirties or forties in good health and CMV-seropositive. The V gene is TRBV5-4, the J gene TRBJ1-2; D possibly corresponds to TRBD1 (6 bases). Sequenced: PBMCs. CDR3 bases: TGTGCCAGCAGCCGGACAGCAGATCCCTATGGCTACACCTTC. Amino acid sequence: CASSRTADPYGYTF.